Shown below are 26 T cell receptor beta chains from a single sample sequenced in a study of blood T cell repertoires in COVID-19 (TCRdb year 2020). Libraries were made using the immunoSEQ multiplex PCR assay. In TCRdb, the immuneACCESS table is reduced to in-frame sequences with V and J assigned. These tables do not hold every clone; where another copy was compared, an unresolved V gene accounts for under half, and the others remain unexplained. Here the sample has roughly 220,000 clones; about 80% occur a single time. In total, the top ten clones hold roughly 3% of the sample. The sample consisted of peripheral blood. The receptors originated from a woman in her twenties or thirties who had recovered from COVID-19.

CDR3 nucleotides: TGCGCCAGCAGCTTCACTACGTCCCCCGGCACCGGGGAGCTGTTTTTT. Translating it yields CASSFTTSPGTGELFF. The gene calls are TRBV5-1 and TRBJ2-2; D is unresolved. V lost 2 bases and J lost 4, with 15 bases in between. Germline CDR1 and CDR2: SGHRS and YFSETQ. This CDR3 has 16 amino acids.

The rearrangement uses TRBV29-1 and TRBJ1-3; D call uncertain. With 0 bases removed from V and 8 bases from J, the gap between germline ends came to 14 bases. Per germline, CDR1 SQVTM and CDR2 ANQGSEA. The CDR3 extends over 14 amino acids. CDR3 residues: CSVEDQHRGDTIYF. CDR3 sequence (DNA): TGCAGCGTTGAAGATCAACACCGGGGAGACACCATATATTTT.

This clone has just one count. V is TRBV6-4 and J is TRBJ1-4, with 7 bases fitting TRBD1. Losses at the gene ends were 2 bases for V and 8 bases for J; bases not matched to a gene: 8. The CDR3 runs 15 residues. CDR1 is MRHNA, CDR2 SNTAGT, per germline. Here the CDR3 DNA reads TGTGCCAGCAGTGACCCAGGGGGAAGTGGGGAAAAACTGTTTTTT. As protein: CASSDPGGSGEKLFF.

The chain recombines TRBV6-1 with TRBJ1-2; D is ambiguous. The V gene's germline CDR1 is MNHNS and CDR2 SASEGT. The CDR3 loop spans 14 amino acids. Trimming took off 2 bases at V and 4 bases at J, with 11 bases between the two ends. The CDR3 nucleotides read TGTGCCAGCAGTGAATGGGAGGGAAGCTATGGCTACACCTTC. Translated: CASSEWEGSYGYTF.

DNA of the CDR3: TGTGCCAGCAGGACCCCAGGGGTGACAGCCCAGCATTTT. It encodes CASRTPGVTAQHF. The rearrangement joins TRBV28 to TRBJ1-5; perhaps TRBD1 as D (6 bases). Germline values: CDR1 MDHEN, CDR2 SYDVKM. Trimming took off 6 bases at V and 11 bases at J, with 17 bases between the two ends. The CDR3 is 13 amino acids.

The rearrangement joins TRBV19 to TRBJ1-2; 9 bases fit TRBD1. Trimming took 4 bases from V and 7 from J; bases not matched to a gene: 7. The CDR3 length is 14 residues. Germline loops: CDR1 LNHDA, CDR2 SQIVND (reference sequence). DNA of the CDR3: TGTGCCAGTAGTACCCAACAGGGGGCTGGTGGCTACACCTTC. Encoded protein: CASSTQQGAGGYTF. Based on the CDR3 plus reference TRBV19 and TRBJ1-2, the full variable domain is DGGITQSPKYLFRKEGQNVTLSCEQNLNHDAMYWYRQDPGQGLRLIYYSQIVNDFQKGDIAEGYSVSREKKESFPLTVTSAQKNPTAFYLCASSTQQGAGGYTFGSGTRLTVV.

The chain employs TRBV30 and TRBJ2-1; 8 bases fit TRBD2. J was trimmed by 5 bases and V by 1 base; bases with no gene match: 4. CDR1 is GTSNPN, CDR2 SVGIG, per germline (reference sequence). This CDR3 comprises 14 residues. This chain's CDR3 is CAWSAGLGNNEQFF. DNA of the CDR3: TGTGCCTGGAGTGCGGGACTAGGTAACAATGAGCAGTTCTTC.

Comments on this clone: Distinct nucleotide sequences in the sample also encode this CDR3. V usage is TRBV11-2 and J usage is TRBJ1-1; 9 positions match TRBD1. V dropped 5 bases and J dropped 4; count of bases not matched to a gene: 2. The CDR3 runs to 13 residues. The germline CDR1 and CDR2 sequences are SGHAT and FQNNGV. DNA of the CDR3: TGTGCCAGCAGCCTGGACAGGGGCACTGAAGCTTTCTTT. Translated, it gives CASSLDRGTEAFF.

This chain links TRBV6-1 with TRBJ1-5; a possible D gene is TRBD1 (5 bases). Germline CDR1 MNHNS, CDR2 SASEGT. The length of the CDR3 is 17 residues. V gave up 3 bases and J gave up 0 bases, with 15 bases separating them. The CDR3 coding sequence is TGTGCCAGCAGTGAGCGGCAGGGAAGTTATAGCAATCAGCCCCAGCATTTT. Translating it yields CASSERQGSYSNQPQHF.

Here the CDR3 reads CASSVLRDSLRNQPQHF. The DNA for the CDR3 is TGTGCCAGCAGTGTTCTCCGGGACTCGCTCAGGAATCAGCCCCAGCATTTT. This rearrangement joins TRBV6-1 to TRBJ1-5, with D perhaps TRBD1 (5 bases). Germline CDR1 MNHNS, CDR2 SASEGT. The CDR3 consists of 17 residues. V was shortened by 4 bases and J by 4 bases, with 20 bases between the two germline ends.

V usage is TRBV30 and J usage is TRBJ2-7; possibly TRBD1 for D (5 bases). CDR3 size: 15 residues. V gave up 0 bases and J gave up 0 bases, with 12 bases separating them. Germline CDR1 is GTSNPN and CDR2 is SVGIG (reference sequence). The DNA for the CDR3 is TGTGCCTGGAGTGTACGACAGTTCGGCTCCTACGAGCAGTACTTC. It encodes CAWSVRQFGSYEQYF.

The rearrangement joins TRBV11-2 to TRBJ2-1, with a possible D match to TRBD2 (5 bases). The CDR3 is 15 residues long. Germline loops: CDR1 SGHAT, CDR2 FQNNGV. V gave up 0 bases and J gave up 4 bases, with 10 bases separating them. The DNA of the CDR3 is TGTGCCAGCAGCTTAGAACTAGATCCTTACAATGAGCAGTTCTTC. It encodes CASSLELDPYNEQFF.

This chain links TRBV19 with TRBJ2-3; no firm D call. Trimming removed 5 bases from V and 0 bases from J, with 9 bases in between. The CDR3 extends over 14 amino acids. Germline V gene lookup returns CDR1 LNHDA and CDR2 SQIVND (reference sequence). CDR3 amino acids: CASSFQSSTDTQYF. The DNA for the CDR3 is TGTGCCAGTAGTTTCCAGTCAAGCACAGATACGCAGTATTTT.

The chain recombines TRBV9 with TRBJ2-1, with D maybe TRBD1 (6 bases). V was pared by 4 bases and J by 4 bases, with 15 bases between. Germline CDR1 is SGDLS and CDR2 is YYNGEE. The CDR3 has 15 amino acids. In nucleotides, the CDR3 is TGTGCCAGCAGCTTGGGACAAGATGGGTACAATGAGCAGTTCTTC. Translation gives CASSLGQDGYNEQFF.

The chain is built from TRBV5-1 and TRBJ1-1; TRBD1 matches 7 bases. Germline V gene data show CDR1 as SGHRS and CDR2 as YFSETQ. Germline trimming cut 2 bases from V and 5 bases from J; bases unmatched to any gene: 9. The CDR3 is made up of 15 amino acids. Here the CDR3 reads CASSLQGIRGTEAFF. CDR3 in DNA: TGCGCCAGCAGCTTACAGGGGATAAGGGGGACTGAAGCTTTCTTT.

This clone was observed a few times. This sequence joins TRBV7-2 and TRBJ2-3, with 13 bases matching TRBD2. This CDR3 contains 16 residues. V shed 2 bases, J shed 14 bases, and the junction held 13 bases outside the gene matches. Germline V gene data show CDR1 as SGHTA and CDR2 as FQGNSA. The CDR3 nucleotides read TGTGCCAGCAGCTTAATGACCGGGACTAGCGGGACTCGTAGGTATTTT. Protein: CASSLMTGTSGTRRYF.

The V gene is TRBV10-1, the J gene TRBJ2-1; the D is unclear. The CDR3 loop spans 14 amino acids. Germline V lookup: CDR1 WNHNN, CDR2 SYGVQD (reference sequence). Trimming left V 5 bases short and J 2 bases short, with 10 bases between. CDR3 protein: CASSTSSTYNEQFF. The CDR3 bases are TGCGCCAGCAGTACGAGTTCCACCTACAATGAGCAGTTCTTC.

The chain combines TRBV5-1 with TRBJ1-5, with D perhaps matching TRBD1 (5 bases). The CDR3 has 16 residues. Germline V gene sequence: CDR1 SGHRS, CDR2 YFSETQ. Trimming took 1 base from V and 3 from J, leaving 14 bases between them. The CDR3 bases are TGCGCCAGCAGCTTGTTGGGGGGAGAGGCCAATCAGCCCCAGCATTTT. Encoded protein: CASSLLGGEANQPQHF.

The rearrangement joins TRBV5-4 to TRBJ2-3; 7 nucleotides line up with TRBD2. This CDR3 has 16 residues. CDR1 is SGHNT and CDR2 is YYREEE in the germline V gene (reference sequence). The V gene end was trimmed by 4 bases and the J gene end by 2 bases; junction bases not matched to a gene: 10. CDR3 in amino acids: CASSLRRGGNTDTQYF. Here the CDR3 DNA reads TGTGCCAGCAGCCTGAGGAGGGGAGGGAACACAGATACGCAGTATTTT. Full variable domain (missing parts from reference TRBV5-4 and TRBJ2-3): ETGVTQSPTHLIKTRGQQVTLRCSSQSGHNTVSWYQQALGQGPQFIFQYYREEENGRGNFPPRFSGLQFPNYSSELNVNALELDDSALYLCASSLRRGGNTDTQYFGPGTRLTVL.

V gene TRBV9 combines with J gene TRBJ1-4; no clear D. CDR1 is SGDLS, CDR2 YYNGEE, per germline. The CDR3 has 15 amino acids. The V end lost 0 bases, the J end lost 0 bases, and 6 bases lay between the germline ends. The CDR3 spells CASSVGVATNEKLFF. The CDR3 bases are TGTGCCAGCAGCGTAGGAGTCGCAACTAATGAAAAACTGTTTTTT.

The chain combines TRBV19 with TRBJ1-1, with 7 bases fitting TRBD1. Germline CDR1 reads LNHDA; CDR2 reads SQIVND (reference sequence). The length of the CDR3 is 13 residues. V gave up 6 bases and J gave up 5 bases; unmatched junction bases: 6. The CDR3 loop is CASSPTGRTEAFF. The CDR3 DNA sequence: TGTGCCAGTAGCCCGACAGGGAGGACTGAAGCTTTCTTT.

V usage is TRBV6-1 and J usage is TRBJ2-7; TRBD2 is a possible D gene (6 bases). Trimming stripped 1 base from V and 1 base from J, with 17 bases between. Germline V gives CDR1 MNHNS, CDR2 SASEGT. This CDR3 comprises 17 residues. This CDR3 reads CASSEEVGRRSSYEQYF. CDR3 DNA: TGTGCCAGCAGTGAAGAAGTTGGGAGGAGGTCATCCTACGAGCAGTACTTC.

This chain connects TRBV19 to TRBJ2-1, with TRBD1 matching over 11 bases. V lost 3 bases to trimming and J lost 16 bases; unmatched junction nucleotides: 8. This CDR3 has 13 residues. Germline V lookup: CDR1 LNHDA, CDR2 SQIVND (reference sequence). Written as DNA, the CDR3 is TGTGCCAGTAGTATTGGGACAGGGGGAGTACTTTTCTTC. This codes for CASSIGTGGVLFF.

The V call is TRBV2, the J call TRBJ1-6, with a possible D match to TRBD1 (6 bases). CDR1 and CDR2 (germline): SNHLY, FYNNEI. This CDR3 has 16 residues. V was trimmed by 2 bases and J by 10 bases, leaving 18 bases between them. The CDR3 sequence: CASSEFLQGGDSPLHF. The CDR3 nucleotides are TGTGCCAGCAGTGAATTTTTACAGGGTGGAGACTCACCCCTCCACTTT.

The CDR3 loop reads CASSFTSGRVETQYF. CDR3 nucleotide sequence: TGTGCCAGCAGTTTTACCAGCGGGAGGGTGGAGACCCAGTACTTC. J is TRBJ2-5 and V is TRBV27; 10 bases fit TRBD2. The CDR3 is 15 amino acids. Trimming removed 3 bases from V and 5 bases from J; junction bases left unmatched: 6. In germline, CDR1 is MNHEY, CDR2 SMNVEV (reference sequence).

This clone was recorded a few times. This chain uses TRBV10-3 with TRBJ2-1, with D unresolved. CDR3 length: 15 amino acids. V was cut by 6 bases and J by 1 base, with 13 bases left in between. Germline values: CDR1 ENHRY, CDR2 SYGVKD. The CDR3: CAISPTLISYNEQFF. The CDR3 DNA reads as TGTGCCATCAGCCCCACCCTAATTTCCTACAATGAGCAGTTCTTC.